Listed below are T cell receptor beta chains from one sample, sequenced in a study of technical replicates of blood from a few donors. Sequenced by immunoSEQ multiplex PCR; TCRdb stores in-frame clones only, minus some. The sample contains tens of thousands of clones, 90% to 97% of which appear only once. The sample was T cells isolated from PBMCs. All receptors derive from a human donor in good health. The CDR3 runs from the conserved cysteine through the conserved F or W. The D gene is left open where the match is weak.

D gene | J gene | V gene | CDR3 protein | CDR3 DNA
NA | TRBJ1-2 | TRBV7-9 | CASSLVGAPNYGYTF | TGTGCCAGCAGCTTAGTAGGGGCGCCAAACTATGGCTACACCTTC
TRBD2 | TRBJ2-7 | TRBV11-3 | CASSELAGSYYEQYF | TGTGCCAGCAGTGAACTAGCGGGGAGCTACTACGAGCAGTACTTC
NA | TRBJ1-2 | TRBV6-5 | CASSYSAASYGYTF | TGTGCCAGCAGTTACTCGGCGGCCTCGTATGGCTACACCTTC
NA | TRBJ2-1 | TRBV7-6 | CASSPGIF | TGTGCCAGCAGCCCAGGGATCTTC
NA | TRBJ2-5 | TRBV30 | CAWSVLATETQYF | TGTGCCTGGAGTGTACTAGCTACAGAGACCCAGTACTTC
NA | TRBJ1-2 | TRBV5-1 | CASSYDSDYGYTF | TGCGCCAGCAGTTACGACAGCGACTATGGCTACACCTTC
TRBD1 | TRBJ1-5 | TRBV5-1 | CASSLGQGNNQPQHF | TGCGCCAGCAGCTTGGGACAGGGGAACAATCAGCCCCAGCATTTT
NA | TRBJ1-2 | TRBV4-1 | CASSQSGTVYGYTF | TGCGCCAGCAGCCAGTCCGGGACTGTTTATGGCTACACCTTC
NA | TRBJ2-7 | TRBV19 | CASSIPQGVSEQYF | TGTGCCAGTAGTATTCCACAGGGTGTAAGCGAGCAGTACTTC
NA | TRBJ1-2 | TRBV7-6 | CASSPYYTTAPHYGYTF | TGTGCCAGCAGCCCATACTATACGACAGCCCCTCACTATGGCTACACCTTC
NA | TRBJ2-5 | TRBV5-6 | CASSLLTGPFSRGETQYF | TGTGCCAGCAGCTTGTTAACAGGTCCCTTTTCTCGAGGAGAGACCCAGTACTTC
NA | TRBJ1-6 | TRBV19 | CASSMTASSPSNSPLHF | TGTGCCAGTAGTATGACAGCCTCATCTCCGTCTAATTCACCCCTCCACTTT
NA | TRBJ2-2 | TRBV11-2 | CASSRLVRVNTGELFF | TGTGCCAGCAGCCGATTGGTCAGGGTAAACACCGGGGAGCTGTTTTTT
NA | TRBJ2-1 | TRBV7-2 | CASNNPSSYNEQFF | TGTGCCAGCAACAATCCTAGTTCCTACAATGAGCAGTTCTTC
NA | TRBJ2-2 | TRBV5-1 | CASSVGLDSNTGELFF | TGCGCCAGCAGCGTGGGACTTGATTCGAACACCGGGGAGCTGTTTTTT
TRBD2 | TRBJ2-1 | TRBV30 | CAWSGGADNEQFF | TGTGCCTGGAGCGGGGGGGCGGACAATGAGCAGTTCTTC
NA | TRBJ2-6 | TRBV6-5 | CASSFDNSGANVLTF | TGTGCCAGCAGTTTTGACAACTCTGGGGCCAACGTCCTGACTTTC
NA | TRBJ2-7 | TRBV11-2 | CASSLEIGNSYEQYF | TGTGCCAGCAGCTTAGAAATCGGGAATTCCTACGAGCAGTACTTC
NA | TRBJ1-1 | TRBV9 | CASSEGGGGTEAFF | TGTGCCAGCAGCGAGGGAGGGGGTGGTACTGAAGCTTTCTTT
TRBD1 | TRBJ1-2 | TRBV2 | CASRQGYGYTF | TGTGCCAGTAGACAGGGGTATGGCTACACCTTC